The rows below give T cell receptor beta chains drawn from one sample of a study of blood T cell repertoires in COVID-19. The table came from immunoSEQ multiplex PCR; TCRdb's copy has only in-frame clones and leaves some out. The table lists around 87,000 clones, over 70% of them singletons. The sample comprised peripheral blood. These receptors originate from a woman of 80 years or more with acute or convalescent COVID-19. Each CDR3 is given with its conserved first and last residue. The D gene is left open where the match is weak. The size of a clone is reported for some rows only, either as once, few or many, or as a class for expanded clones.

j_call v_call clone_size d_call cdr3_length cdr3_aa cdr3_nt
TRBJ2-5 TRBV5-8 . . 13 CASSLTGEETQYF TGTGCCAGCAGCTTGACAGGAGAAGAGACCCAGTACTTC
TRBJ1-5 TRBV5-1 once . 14 CASSPLGVGQPQHF TGCGCCAGCAGCCCCCTCGGGGTGGGTCAGCCCCAGCATTTT
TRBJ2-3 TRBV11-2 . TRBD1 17 CASSPDGTASGTDTQYF TGTGCCAGCAGTCCCGATGGGACAGCTAGTGGCACAGATACGCAGTATTTT
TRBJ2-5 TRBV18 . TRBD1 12 CASSPTRDREYF TGTGCCAGCTCACCAACCCGGGACAGGGAGTACTTC
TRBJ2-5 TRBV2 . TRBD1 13 CASSLQGAETQYF TGTGCCAGCAGCTTACAGGGGGCAGAGACCCAGTACTTC
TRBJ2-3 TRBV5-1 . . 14 CASSLDRGTDTQYF TGCGCCAGCAGCTTGGACAGGGGCACAGATACGCAGTATTTT
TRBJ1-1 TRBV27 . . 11 CASISYTEAFF TGTGCCAGCATCTCGTACACTGAAGCTTTCTTT
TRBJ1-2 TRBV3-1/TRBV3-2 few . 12 CASSHFPLDPTF TGTGCCAGCAGCCACTTTCCGCTAGATCCTACCTTC
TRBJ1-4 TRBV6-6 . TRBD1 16 CASSSPGTGEGEKLFF TGTGCCAGCAGTTCCCCCGGGACAGGGGAGGGTGAAAAACTGTTTTTT
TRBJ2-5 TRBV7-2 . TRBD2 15 CASSLASGVQETQYF TGTGCCAGCAGCTTGGCTAGCGGGGTGCAAGAGACCCAGTACTTC
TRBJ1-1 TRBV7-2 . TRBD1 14 CASSGQGLNTEAFF TGTGCCAGCAGCGGACAGGGTCTGAACACTGAAGCTTTCTTT
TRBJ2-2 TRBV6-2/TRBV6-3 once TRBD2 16 CASSQTSGRTGGELFF TGTGCCAGCAGTCAGACTAGCGGGAGGACTGGCGGGGAGCTGTTTTTT
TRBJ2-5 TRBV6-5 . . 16 CASSYSSQGGVQTQYF TGTGCCAGCAGTTACTCCAGCCAGGGAGGCGTCCAGACCCAGTACTTC
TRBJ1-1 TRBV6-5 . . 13 CASSWTVNTEAFF TGTGCCAGCAGTTGGACAGTGAACACTGAAGCTTTCTTT
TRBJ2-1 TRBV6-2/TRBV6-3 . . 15 CASSYFGGSYNEQFF TGTGCCAGCAGTTATTTTGGGGGGTCCTACAATGAGCAGTTCTTC
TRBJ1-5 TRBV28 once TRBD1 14 CASSPGGSNQPQHF TGTGCCAGCAGCCCAGGGGGAAGCAATCAGCCCCAGCATTTT
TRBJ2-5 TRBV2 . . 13 CASSETGEGTQYF TGTGCCAGCAGTGAGACAGGGGAGGGGACCCAGTACTTC
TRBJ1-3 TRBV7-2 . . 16 CASSLAPGSSGNTIYF TGTGCCAGCAGCTTAGCCCCGGGAAGCTCTGGAAACACCATATATTTT
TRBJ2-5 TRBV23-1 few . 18 CARIHVMGRLRPQETQYF TGCGCCAGGATCCATGTAATGGGCCGACTACGACCCCAAGAGACCCAGTACTTC
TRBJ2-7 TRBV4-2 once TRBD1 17 CASSQERAVGQSYEQYF TGTGCCAGCAGCCAAGAAAGGGCCGTGGGACAGAGCTACGAGCAGTACTTC
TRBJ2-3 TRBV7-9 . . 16 CASSPLTGRGTDTQYF TGTGCCAGCAGCCCTTTAACAGGAAGAGGTACAGATACGCAGTATTTT
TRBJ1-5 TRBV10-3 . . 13 CASRQDGNQPQHF TGTGCCAGCCGACAGGATGGCAATCAGCCCCAGCATTTT
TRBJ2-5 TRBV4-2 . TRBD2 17 CASSQDLLAGGGETQYF TGTGCCAGCAGCCAAGATTTACTAGCGGGGGGTGGGGAGACCCAGTACTTC
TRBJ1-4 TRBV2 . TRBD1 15 CASSIQGLPNEKLFF TGTGCCAGCAGTATACAGGGGTTACCTAATGAAAAACTGTTTTTT
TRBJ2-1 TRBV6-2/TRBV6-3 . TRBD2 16 CASSAGGLAGYNEQFF TGTGCCAGCAGTGCCGGCGGACTAGCGGGGTACAATGAGCAGTTCTTC
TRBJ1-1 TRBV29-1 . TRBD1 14 CSVEDRGHRSEAFF TGCAGCGTTGAAGACAGGGGGCATAGGTCTGAAGCTTTCTTT
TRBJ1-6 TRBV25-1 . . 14 CASIPSSYNSPLHF TGTGCCAGCATTCCGAGCTCCTATAATTCACCCCTCCACTTT
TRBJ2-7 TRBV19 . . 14 CASSLRRSGYEQYF TGTGCCAGTAGTCTGCGGAGGTCGGGCTACGAGCAGTACTTC
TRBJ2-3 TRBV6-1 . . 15 CASSETTFSTDTQYF TGTGCCAGCAGTGAAACGACTTTTAGCACAGATACGCAGTATTTT
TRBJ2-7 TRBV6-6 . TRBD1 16 CASSPTYGTGGYEQYF TGTGCCAGCAGTCCCACCTACGGGACAGGGGGCTACGAGCAGTACTTC
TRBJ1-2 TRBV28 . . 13 CASSRLQGDGYTF TGTGCCAGCAGTCGGTTACAGGGAGATGGCTACACCTTC
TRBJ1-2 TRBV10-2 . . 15 CASSEPQGANYGYTF TGCGCCAGCAGTGAGCCCCAGGGTGCTAACTATGGCTACACCTTC
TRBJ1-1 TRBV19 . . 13 CASSIGGQIRSFF TGTGCCAGTAGTATCGGGGGTCAGATCCGGTCTTTCTTT
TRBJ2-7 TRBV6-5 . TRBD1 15 CASSDDREPSYEQYF TGTGCCAGCAGCGACGACAGGGAGCCCTCCTACGAGCAGTACTTC
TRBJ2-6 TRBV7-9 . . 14 CASKPQTGANVLTF TGTGCCAGCAAACCGCAGACTGGGGCCAACGTCCTGACTTTC
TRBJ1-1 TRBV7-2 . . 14 CASSPGGMNTEAFF TGTGCCAGCAGCCCCGGGGGGATGAACACTGAAGCTTTCTTT
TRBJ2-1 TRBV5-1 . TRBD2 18 CASSPAGGAGENNNEQFF TGCGCCAGCAGCCCAGCGGGTGGGGCGGGGGAAAATAACAATGAGCAGTTCTTC
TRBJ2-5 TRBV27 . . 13 CASRMWQQETQYF TGTGCCAGCAGAATGTGGCAGCAAGAGACCCAGTACTTC
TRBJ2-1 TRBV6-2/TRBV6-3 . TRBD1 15 CASSSGQGLYNEQFF TGTGCCAGCAGTTCTGGACAGGGGTTATACAATGAGCAGTTCTTC
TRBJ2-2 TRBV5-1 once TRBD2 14 CASSPGLHTGELFF TGCGCCAGCAGCCCGGGACTACACACCGGGGAGCTGTTTTTT
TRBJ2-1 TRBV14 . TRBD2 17 CASSQLTSGGIYNEQFF TGTGCCAGCAGCCAACTGACTAGCGGGGGGATCTACAATGAGCAGTTCTTC
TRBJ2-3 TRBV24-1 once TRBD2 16 CATSDGSGRITDTQYF TGTGCCACCAGTGATGGTAGCGGGAGGATCACAGATACGCAGTATTTT
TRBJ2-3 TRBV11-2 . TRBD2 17 CASSFQGLAADTDTQYF TGTGCCAGCAGCTTTCAGGGACTAGCGGCCGACACAGATACGCAGTATTTT
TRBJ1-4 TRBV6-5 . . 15 CASRRSGTLNEKLFF TGTGCCAGCAGGCGTTCCGGGACTTTAAATGAAAAACTGTTTTTT
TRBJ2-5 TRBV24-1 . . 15 CATSDSWTVQETQYF TGTGCCACCAGTGATTCGTGGACAGTCCAAGAGACCCAGTACTTC
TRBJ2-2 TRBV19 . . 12 CASSPTTGELFF TGTGCCAGTAGTCCTACCACCGGGGAGCTGTTTTTT